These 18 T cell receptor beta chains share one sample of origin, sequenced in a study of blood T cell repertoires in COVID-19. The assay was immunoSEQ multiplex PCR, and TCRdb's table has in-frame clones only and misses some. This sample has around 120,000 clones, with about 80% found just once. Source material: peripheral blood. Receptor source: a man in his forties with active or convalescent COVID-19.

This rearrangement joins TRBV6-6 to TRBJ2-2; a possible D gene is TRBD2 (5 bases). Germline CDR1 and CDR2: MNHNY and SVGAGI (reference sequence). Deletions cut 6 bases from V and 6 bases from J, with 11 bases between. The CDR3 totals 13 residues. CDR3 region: CASSPGGPGELFF. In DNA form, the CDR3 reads TGTGCCAGCAGCCCAGGAGGCCCCGGGGAGCTGTTTTTT.

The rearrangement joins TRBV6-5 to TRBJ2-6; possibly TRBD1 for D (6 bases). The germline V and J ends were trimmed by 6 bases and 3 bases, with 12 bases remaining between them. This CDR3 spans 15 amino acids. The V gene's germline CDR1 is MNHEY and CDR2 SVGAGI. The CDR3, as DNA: TGTGCCAGCAGGCCACAGGGCCTTGGGGCCAACGTCCTGACTTTC. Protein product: CASRPQGLGANVLTF.

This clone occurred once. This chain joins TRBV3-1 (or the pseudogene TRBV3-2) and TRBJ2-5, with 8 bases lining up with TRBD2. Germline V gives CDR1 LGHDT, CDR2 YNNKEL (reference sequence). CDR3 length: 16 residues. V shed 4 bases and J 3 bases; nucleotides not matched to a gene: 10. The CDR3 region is CASSPRSVGREETQYF. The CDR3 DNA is TGTGCCAGCAGCCCCCGGTCAGTCGGGAGGGAAGAGACCCAGTACTTC.

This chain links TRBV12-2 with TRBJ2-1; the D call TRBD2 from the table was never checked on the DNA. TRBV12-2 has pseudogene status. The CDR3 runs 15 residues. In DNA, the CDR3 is TGTGCAAGTCGCTACTCGGGGAACCGGTACAATGAGCAGTTCTTC. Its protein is CASRYSGNRYNEQFF.

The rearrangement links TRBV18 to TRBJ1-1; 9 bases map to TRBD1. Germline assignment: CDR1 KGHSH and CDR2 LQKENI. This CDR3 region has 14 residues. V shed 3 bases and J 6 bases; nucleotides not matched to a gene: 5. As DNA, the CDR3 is TGTGCCAGCTCACCGAAACAGGGGGCGGCTGAAGCTTTCTTT. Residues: CASSPKQGAAEAFF.

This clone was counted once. CDR3 sequence (DNA): TGTGCCAGCAGCCCGCGGACAGGGGGTTACGGTAATGAAAAACTGTTTTTT. Translating it yields CASSPRTGGYGNEKLFF. This chain links TRBV7-2 with TRBJ1-4; 10 nucleotides match TRBD1. Germline lookup yields CDR1 SGHTA and CDR2 FQGNSA. After removal of 5 bases from V and 4 bases from J, the junction contained 10 bases not matched to a gene. The CDR3 is 17 amino acids.

The CDR3: CASSDPGTDSYEQYF. Here the CDR3 DNA reads TGTGCCAGCAGCGACCCCGGGACAGACTCCTACGAGCAGTACTTC. This sequence joins TRBV7-6 and TRBJ2-7; 7 bases line up with TRBD1. Trimming cost V 5 bases and J 0 bases; bases outside gene matches: 7. CDR1 is SGHVS, CDR2 FNYEAQ, per germline. The CDR3 consists of 15 residues.

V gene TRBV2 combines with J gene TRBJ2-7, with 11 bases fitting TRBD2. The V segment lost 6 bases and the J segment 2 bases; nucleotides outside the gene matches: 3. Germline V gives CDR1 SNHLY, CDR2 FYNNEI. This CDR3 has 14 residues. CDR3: CASRGTSGTYEQYF. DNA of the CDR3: TGTGCCAGCAGGGGGACTAGCGGAACCTACGAGCAGTACTTC.

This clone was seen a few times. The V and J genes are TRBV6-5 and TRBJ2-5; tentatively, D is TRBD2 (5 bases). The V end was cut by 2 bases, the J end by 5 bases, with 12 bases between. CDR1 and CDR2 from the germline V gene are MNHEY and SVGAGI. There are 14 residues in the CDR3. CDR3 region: CASSYNSRRETQYF. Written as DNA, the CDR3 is TGTGCCAGCAGTTACAACTCCCGGAGGGAGACCCAGTACTTC.

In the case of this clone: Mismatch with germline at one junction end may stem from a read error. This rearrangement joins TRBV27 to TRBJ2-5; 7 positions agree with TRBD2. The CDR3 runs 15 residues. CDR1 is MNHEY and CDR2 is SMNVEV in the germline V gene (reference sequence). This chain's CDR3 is CASSSRGRGQESQYF. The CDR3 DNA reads TGTGCCAGCAGTTCCCGGGGGAGGGGTCAAGAGAGCCAGTACTTC.

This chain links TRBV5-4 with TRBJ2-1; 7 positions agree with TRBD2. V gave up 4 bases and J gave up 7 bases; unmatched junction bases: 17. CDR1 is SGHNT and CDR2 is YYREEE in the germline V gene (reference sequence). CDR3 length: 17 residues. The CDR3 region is CASSPPTSQRSGNEQFF. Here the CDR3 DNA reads TGTGCCAGCAGCCCGCCGACTAGCCAACGGTCGGGGAATGAGCAGTTCTTC.

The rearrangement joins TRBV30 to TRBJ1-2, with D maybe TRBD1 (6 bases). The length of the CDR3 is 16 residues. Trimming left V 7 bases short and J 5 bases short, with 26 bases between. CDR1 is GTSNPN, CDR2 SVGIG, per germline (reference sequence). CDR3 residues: CASRPPGSLQGYGYTF. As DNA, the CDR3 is TGTGCCTCCCGCCCCCCGGGGTCTTTACAGGGATATGGCTACACCTTC. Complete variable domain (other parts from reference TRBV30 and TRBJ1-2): SQTIHQWPATLVQPVGSPLSLECTVEGTSNPNLYWYRQAAGRGLQLLFYSVGIGQISSEVPQNLSASRPQDRQFILSSKKLLLSDSGFYLCASRPPGSLQGYGYTFGSGTRLTVV.

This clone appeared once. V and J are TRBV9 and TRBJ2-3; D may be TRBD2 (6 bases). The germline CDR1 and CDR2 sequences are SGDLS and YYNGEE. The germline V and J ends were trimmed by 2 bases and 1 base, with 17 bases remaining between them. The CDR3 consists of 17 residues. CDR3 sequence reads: CASSVSAVGGGTDTQYF. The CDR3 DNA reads TGTGCCAGCAGCGTCTCTGCTGTGGGCGGGGGCACAGATACGCAGTATTTT.

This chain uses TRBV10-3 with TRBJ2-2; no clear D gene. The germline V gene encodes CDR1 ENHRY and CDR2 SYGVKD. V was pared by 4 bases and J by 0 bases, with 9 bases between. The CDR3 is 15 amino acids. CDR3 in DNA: TGTGCCATCAGTGCGATCCAGGCGAACACCGGGGAGCTGTTTTTT. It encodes CAISAIQANTGELFF.

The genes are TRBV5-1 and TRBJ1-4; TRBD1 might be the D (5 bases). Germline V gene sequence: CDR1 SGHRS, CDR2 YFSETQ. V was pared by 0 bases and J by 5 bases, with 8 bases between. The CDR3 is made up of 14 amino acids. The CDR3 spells CASSLDRSNEKLFF. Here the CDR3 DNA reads TGCGCCAGCAGCTTGGACAGGTCGAATGAAAAACTGTTTTTT.

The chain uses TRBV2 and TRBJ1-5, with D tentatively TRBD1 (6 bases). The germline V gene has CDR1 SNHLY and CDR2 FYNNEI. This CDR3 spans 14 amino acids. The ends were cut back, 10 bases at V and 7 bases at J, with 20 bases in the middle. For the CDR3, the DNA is TGTGCCACCTCCGGGGGGCAGGGCGCCCAGCCCCAGCATTTT. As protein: CATSGGQGAQPQHF.

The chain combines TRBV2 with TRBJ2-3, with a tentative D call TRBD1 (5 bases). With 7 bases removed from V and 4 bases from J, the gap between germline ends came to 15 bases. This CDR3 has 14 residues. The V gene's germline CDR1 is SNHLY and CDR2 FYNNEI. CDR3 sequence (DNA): TGTGCCAGCACCGGGTGGGGCGCGGCAGATACGCAGTATTTT. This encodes CASTGWGAADTQYF.

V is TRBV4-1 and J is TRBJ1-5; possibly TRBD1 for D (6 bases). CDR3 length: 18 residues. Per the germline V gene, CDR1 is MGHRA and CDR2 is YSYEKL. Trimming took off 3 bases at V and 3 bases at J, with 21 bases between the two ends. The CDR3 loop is CASSQLEVVRGSNQPQHF. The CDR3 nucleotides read TGCGCCAGCAGCCAGCTCGAGGTGGTGAGGGGGTCCAATCAGCCCCAGCATTTT.